This T cell receptor (beta chain) emerged from a study of T cell changes during pregnancy in multiple sclerosis. This table comes from immunoSEQ multiplex PCR, and its TCRdb copy is limited to in-frame clones, with some not included. This sample has about 40,000 clones; about 90% occur once, and the top ten carry 0.75% to 0.85%. Source: CD4+ T cells from peripheral blood mononuclear cells, taken before pregnancy. This TCR derives from a female donor with multiple sclerosis, enrolled in a pregnancy study.

For the CDR3, the DNA is TGTGCCAGCAGTTACCAGCCAGGGGAGAGCGAGCAGTACTTC. It is translated as CASSYQPGESEQYF. The V gene is TRBV6-5, the J gene TRBJ2-7, with D possibly matching TRBD1 (6 bases). The length of the CDR3 is 14 residues. In germline, CDR1 is MNHEY, CDR2 SVGAGI. The V end lost 2 bases, the J end lost 6 bases, and 14 bases lay between the germline ends.